What follows is one T cell receptor beta chain and its context. These data belong to a study of blood T cell repertoires in COVID-19. Clones were read by immunoSEQ multiplex PCR, and TCRdb kept only the in-frame ones, dropping some. The data show some 160,000 clones, around 87% seen once. Deletions cut 0 bases from V and 8 bases from J, with 11 bases between. This CDR3 region has 14 residues. CDR1 is MNHEY and CDR2 is SVGEGT in the germline V gene. The V call is TRBV6-2 or TRBV6-3, the J call TRBJ1-3, with a tentative D call TRBD1 (5 bases). This receptor was taken from a woman aged 70-85 years with COVID-19, enrolled during active disease. The sequenced sample was peripheral blood. The CDR3 DNA sequence: TGTGCCAGCAGTTACTCCGGGGGATGGGACACCATATATTTT. Residues: CASSYSGGWDTIYF.